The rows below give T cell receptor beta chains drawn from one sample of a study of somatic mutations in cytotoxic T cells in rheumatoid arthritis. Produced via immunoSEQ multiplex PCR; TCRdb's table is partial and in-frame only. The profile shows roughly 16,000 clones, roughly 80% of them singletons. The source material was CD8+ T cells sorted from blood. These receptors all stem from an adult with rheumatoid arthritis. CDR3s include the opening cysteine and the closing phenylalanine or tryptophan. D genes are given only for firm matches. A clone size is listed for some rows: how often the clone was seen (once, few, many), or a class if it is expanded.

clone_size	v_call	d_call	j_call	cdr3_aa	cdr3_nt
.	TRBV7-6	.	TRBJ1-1	CASSPEAAAEAFF	TGTGCCAGCAGCCCTGAGGCCGCGGCTGAAGCTTTCTTT
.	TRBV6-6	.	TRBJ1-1	CASRTIPGTLGTEAFF	TGTGCCAGCAGGACAATCCCCGGGACCTTAGGCACTGAAGCTTTCTTT
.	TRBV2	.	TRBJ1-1	CASRKTGAFF	TGTGCCAGCAGGAAGACAGGAGCTTTCTTT
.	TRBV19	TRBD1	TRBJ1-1	CASSIGQGGTEAFF	TGTGCCAGTAGTATAGGACAGGGTGGCACTGAAGCTTTCTTT
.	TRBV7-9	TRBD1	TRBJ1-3	CASSYGTGAGNTIYF	TGTGCCAGCAGCTACGGGACAGGGGCTGGAAACACCATATATTTT
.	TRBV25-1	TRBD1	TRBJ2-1	CASSEAQQPTGQGNEQFF	TGTGCCAGCAGTGAGGCCCAACAGCCAACGGGACAGGGGAATGAGCAGTTCTTC
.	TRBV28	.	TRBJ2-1	CASSRTDNEQFF	TGTGCCAGCAGCAGGACCGACAATGAGCAGTTCTTC
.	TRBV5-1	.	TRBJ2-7	CASSLDRKQEYEQYF	TGCGCCAGCAGCTTAGACAGGAAACAAGAGTACGAGCAGTACTTC
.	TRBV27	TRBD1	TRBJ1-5	CASSSGTGGYQPQHF	TGTGCCAGCAGTTCCGGGACAGGGGGCTATCAGCCCCAGCATTTT
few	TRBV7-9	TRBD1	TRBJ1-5	CASRKGGTGAEPQHF	TGTGCCAGCAGAAAAGGGGGGACAGGGGCTGAGCCCCAGCATTTT
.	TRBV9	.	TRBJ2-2	CASSVRAGSGELFF	TGTGCCAGCAGCGTCAGGGCGGGATCCGGGGAGCTGTTTTTT
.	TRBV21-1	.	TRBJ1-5	CASSKVGSESDQPQHF	TGTGCCAGCAGCAAAGTGGGGTCAGAATCCGATCAGCCCCAGCATTTT
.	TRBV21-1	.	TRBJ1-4	CASSTFVQPSVEKLFF	TGTGCCAGCAGCACCTTCGTACAGCCCTCGGTAGAAAAACTGTTTTTT
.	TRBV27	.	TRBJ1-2	CASSFRSGQANYGYTF	TGTGCCAGCAGTTTTCGTTCAGGTCAAGCTAACTATGGCTACACCTTC
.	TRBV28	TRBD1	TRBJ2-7	CASRLMPRSGGATDEQYF	TGTGCCAGCAGACTAATGCCCCGTTCAGGGGGCGCGACGGACGAGCAGTACTTC
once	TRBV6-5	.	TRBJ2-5	CATLGETQYF	TGTGCCACCCTTGGAGAGACCCAGTACTTC
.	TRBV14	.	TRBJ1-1	CASSPHRSRTEAFF	TGTGCCAGCAGCCCCCACCGCAGTCGCACTGAAGCTTTCTTT
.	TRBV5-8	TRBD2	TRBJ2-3	CASSSFSGGPTDTQYF	TGTGCCAGCAGCTCCTTTAGCGGGGGCCCCACAGATACGCAGTATTTT
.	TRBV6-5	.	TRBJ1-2	CASSPGRAGGYTF	TGTGCCAGCAGCCCTGGCAGGGCCGGTGGCTACACCTTC
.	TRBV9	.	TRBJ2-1	CASSAQPTGNWVNEQFF	TGTGCCAGCAGCGCCCAACCAACAGGGAATTGGGTCAATGAGCAGTTCTTC
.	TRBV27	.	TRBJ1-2	CASSLSEGGNYGYTF	TGTGCCAGCAGTTTAAGCGAAGGGGGGAACTATGGCTACACCTTC
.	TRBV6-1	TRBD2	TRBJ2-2	CASSVGVGTGGTGELFF	TGTGCCAGCAGTGTCGGGGTGGGGACGGGGGGCACCGGGGAGCTGTTTTTT
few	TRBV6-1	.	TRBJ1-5	CASSEAPAELPQHF	TGTGCCAGCAGTGAAGCGCCGGCAGAACTGCCCCAGCATTTT
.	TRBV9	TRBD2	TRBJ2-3	CASSISGGGASDTQYF	TGTGCCAGCAGCATCTCCGGCGGGGGGGCCTCGGATACGCAGTATTTT
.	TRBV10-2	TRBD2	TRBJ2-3	CASEPSGGARDTQYF	TGCGCCAGCGAACCTAGCGGGGGGGCCCGGGATACGCAGTATTTT
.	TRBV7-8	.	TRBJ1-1	CASSRSGGTEAFF	TGTGCCAGCAGCCGCAGTGGGGGTACTGAAGCTTTCTTT
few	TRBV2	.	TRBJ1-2	CASSEKRGYTF	TGTGCCAGCAGTGAAAAAAGAGGCTACACCTTC
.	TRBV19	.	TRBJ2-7	CASSLSQGSTYEQYF	TGTGCCAGTAGTCTTTCCCAGGGCAGCACCTACGAGCAGTACTTC
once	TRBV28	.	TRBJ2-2	CASSFLWGEAGELFF	TGTGCCAGCAGTTTTCTTTGGGGGGAGGCCGGGGAGCTGTTTTTT
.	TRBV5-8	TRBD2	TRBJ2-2	CASSLQNRLAGGRAGELFF	TGTGCCAGCAGCTTGCAAAATCGACTAGCGGGGGGGCGCGCCGGGGAGCTGTTTTTT
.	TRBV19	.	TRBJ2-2	CASRMDRNTGELFF	TGTGCCAGTAGGATGGATCGCAACACCGGGGAGCTGTTTTTT
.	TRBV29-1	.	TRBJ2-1	CSVEGNQPNNEQFF	TGCAGCGTTGAAGGGAACCAGCCAAACAATGAGCAGTTCTTC
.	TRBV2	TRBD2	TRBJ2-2	CASSEMVAGASNTGELFF	TGTGCCAGCAGTGAAATGGTAGCGGGGGCATCGAACACCGGGGAGCTGTTTTTT
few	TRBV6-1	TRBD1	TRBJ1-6	CASKGTVGNSPLHF	TGTGCCAGCAAAGGGACAGTGGGTAATTCACCCCTCCACTTT
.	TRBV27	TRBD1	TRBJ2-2	CATTGDTGELFF	TGTGCCACTACAGGGGACACCGGGGAGCTGTTTTTT
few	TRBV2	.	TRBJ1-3	CASSAGDGNTIYF	TGTGCCAGCAGTGCAGGGGATGGAAACACCATATATTTT
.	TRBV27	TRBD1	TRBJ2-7	CASSSPGQGYEQYF	TGTGCCAGCAGTTCCCCGGGACAGGGATACGAGCAGTACTTC
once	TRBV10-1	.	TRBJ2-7	CASSFGPTAEGHEQYF	TGCGCCAGCAGCTTTGGACCGACCGCCGAAGGACACGAGCAGTACTTC
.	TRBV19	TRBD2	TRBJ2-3	CASRTTSGGGDTQYF	TGTGCCAGCCGGACCACTAGCGGGGGAGGAGATACGCAGTATTTT
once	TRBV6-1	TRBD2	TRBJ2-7	CASSQTSGGAGEQYF	TGTGCCAGCAGTCAGACTAGCGGGGGGGCGGGCGAGCAGTACTTC
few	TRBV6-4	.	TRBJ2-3	CASSVGAGSTDTQYF	TGTGCCAGCAGCGTCGGGGCAGGGAGCACAGATACGCAGTATTTT
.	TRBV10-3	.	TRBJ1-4	CAISEGGGRREKLFF	TGTGCCATCAGTGAGGGTGGGGGGCGTCGTGAAAAACTGTTTTTT
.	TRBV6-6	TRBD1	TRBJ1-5	CASSQGDSNQPQHF	TGTGCCAGCAGTCAGGGGGATAGCAATCAGCCCCAGCATTTT
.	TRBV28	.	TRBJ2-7	CASSPRTVTFEQYF	TGTGCCAGCAGTCCCCGGACAGTAACTTTTGAGCAGTACTTC
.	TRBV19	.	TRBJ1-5	CASSITDRGDQPQHF	TGTGCCAGTAGTATAACCGATCGGGGGGATCAGCCCCAGCATTTT
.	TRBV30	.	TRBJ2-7	CAWSQDSYEQYF	TGTGCCTGGAGCCAGGACAGCTACGAGCAGTACTTC
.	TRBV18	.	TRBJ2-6	CASSPPQYSGANVLTF	TGTGCCAGCTCACCCCCACAGTACTCTGGGGCCAACGTCCTGACTTTC
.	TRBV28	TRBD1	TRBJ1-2	CASRPDRVNGYTF	TGTGCCAGCAGACCGGACAGGGTAAATGGCTACACCTTC
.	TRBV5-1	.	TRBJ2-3	CASSFNRIHTDTQYF	TGCGCCAGCAGCTTCAACCGAATCCACACAGATACGCAGTATTTT
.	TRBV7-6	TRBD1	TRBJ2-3	CASSFRQGDTDTQYF	TGTGCCAGCAGCTTTAGACAGGGAGACACAGATACGCAGTATTTT
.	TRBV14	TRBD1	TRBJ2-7	CASSQVWGQGSLEQYF	TGTGCCAGCAGCCAAGTTTGGGGACAGGGATCTCTTGAGCAGTACTTC
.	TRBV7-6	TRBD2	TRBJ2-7	CASSSQAGVAGGPYEQYF	TGTGCCAGCAGCTCCCAGGCAGGGGTGGCGGGGGGGCCTTACGAGCAGTACTTC
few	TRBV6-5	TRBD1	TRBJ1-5	CASSYQTGDGGQPQHF	TGTGCCAGCAGTTACCAAACAGGGGACGGGGGTCAGCCCCAGCATTTT
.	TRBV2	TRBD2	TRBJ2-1	CASSDLSGGAGEQFF	TGTGCCAGCAGTGATCTTAGCGGGGGGGCCGGTGAGCAGTTCTTC
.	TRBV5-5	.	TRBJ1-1	CASSFSGFSVTEAFF	TGTGCCAGCAGCTTCTCCGGGTTTTCGGTGACTGAAGCTTTCTTT
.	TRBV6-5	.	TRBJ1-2	CASTMRGAHGYTF	TGTGCCAGCACTATGAGGGGCGCCCATGGCTACACCTTC
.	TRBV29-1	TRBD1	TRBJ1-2	CSVEESGTGLYGYTF	TGCAGCGTTGAAGAGTCCGGGACAGGACTCTATGGCTACACCTTC
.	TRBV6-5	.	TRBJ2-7	CASSYPTCGEYEQYF	TGTGCCAGCAGTTACCCGACTTGCGGGGAGTACGAGCAGTACTTC
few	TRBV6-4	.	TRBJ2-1	CASSVGAGEANEQFF	TGTGCCAGCAGTGTCGGGGCAGGGGAGGCCAATGAGCAGTTCTTC